The 15 T cell receptor beta chains presented below share a single source sample, sequenced in a study of control samples from healthy donors and cancer patients. The method was immunoSEQ multiplex PCR; TCRdb's version includes in-frame clones alone and lacks a portion of them. Of 150,000 to 200,000 clones listed, roughly 92% are singletons. Sequenced material: blood. All receptors derive from a woman in her thirties in good health.

J is TRBJ2-2 and V is TRBV7-3; TRBD2 aligns across 14 bases. Germline CDR1 and CDR2: SGHTA and FQGTGA. V shed 5 bases, J shed 7 bases, and the junction held 15 bases outside the gene matches. The CDR3 is 19 amino acids. This CDR3 is CASSLLPGLAGAVSGELFF. The CDR3 region has the DNA TGTGCCAGCAGCCTACTCCCGGGACTAGCGGGAGCGGTTAGCGGGGAGCTGTTTTTT.

Turning to this clone: This CDR3 is also generated by other DNA sequences in the sample. The V and J genes are TRBV28 and TRBJ1-5; D remains ambiguous. The CDR3 covers 12 residues. Trimming pared 5 bases from V and 0 bases from J, leaving 2 bases between. CDR1 is MDHEN, CDR2 SYDVKM, per germline. CDR3 bases: TGTGCCAGCAGTGATAGCAATCAGCCCCAGCATTTT. It is translated as CASSDSNQPQHF.

The chain links TRBV3-1 (or the pseudogene TRBV3-2) to TRBJ2-7; 8 bases map to TRBD2. Germline assignment: CDR1 LGHDT and CDR2 YNNKEL (reference sequence). The V and J ends lost 4 bases and 6 bases, in that order; junction bases with no gene match: 11. The CDR3 is 15 amino acids. This CDR3 is CASSPRSGSPREQYF. The CDR3 region has the DNA TGTGCCAGCAGCCCGCGGAGCGGGAGCCCTCGCGAGCAGTACTTC.

V usage is TRBV5-1 and J usage is TRBJ2-3; 12 positions agree with TRBD2. The germline V gene has CDR1 SGHRS and CDR2 YFSETQ. The CDR3 loop spans 15 amino acids. Trimming at V came to 4 bases and at J to 4 bases, leaving 4 bases not matched to a gene. The chain's CDR3 is CASSERTSGADTQYF. DNA of the CDR3: TGCGCCAGCAGCGAAAGGACTAGCGGGGCAGATACGCAGTATTTT. Supplemented by reference TRBV5-1 and TRBJ2-3, the full variable domain reads KAGVTQTPRYLIKTRGQQVTLSCSPISGHRSVSWYQQTPGQGLQFLFEYFSETQRNKGNFPGRFSGRQFSNSRSEMNVSTLELGDSALYLCASSERTSGADTQYFGPGTRLTVL.

The chain couples TRBV9 to TRBJ1-3; D possibly corresponds to TRBD1 (5 bases). This CDR3 has 16 amino acids. Trimming took off 0 bases at V and 2 bases at J, with 12 bases between the two ends. The germline gives CDR1 SGDLS, CDR2 YYNGEE. The CDR3 loop reads CASSVGPVTAGNTIYF. CDR3 DNA sequence: TGTGCCAGCAGCGTAGGGCCGGTGACAGCTGGAAACACCATATATTTT.

V gene TRBV5-1 combines with J gene TRBJ2-7; possibly TRBD1 or TRBD2 for D (5 bases each). Trimming removed 4 bases from V and 2 bases from J, with 13 bases in between. CDR1 is SGHRS, CDR2 YFSETQ, per germline. CDR3 length: 14 residues. The CDR3 DNA follows: TGCGCCAGCAGCCGAACGGGGCCTACCTACGAGCAGTACTTC. As protein: CASSRTGPTYEQYF.

This clone was detected only a few times. The chain links TRBV5-6 to TRBJ1-2, with TRBD1 matching over 8 bases. This CDR3 region has 13 residues. CDR1 is SGHDT, CDR2 YYEEEE, per germline. V dropped 4 bases and J dropped 2; count of bases not matched to a gene: 1. The CDR3 bases are TGTGCCAGCAGCCGGGACAGGAACTATGGCTACACCTTC. Protein sequence: CASSRDRNYGYTF.

This clone was seen more than once but under ten times. V gene TRBV21-1 combines with J gene TRBJ1-4; the D call in the table, TRBD1, was not verified against the DNA. TRBV21-1 constitutes a pseudogene. The CDR3 extends over 17 amino acids. CDR3 bases: TGTGCCAGCAGCAAAGCGTCGGGACAGGGCCAGAATGAAAAACTGTTTTTT. It translates to CASSKASGQGQNEKLFF.

This rearrangement joins TRBV11-1 to TRBJ2-2; 7 positions match TRBD1. The length of the CDR3 is 15 residues. The ends lost 5 bases at V and 1 base at J; junction bases unmatched: 4. The germline V gene encodes CDR1 SGHAT and CDR2 FQDESV (reference sequence). Here the CDR3 reads CASSLRDRNTGELFF. The CDR3 DNA reads as TGTGCCAGCAGCCTCCGGGACAGGAACACCGGGGAGCTGTTTTTT.

The chain joins TRBV5-6 to TRBJ1-2; no definite D call. Germline CDR1 reads SGHDT; CDR2 reads YYEEEE. Between the trimmed V and J ends, which lost 4 bases and 8 bases, there was a span of 15 bases. The length of the CDR3 is 13 residues. CDR3 sequence (DNA): TGTGCCAGCAGCCTGGACGTGATTGGAGGCTACACCTTC. Translated: CASSLDVIGGYTF.

V gene TRBV6-1 combines with J gene TRBJ2-1, with a weak D call TRBD2 (5 bases). Germline values: CDR1 MNHNS, CDR2 SASEGT. CDR3 size: 17 residues. Trimming cost V 3 bases and J 5 bases, with 20 bases left between them. The CDR3: CASSDPIKGEANNEQFF. In DNA form, the CDR3 reads TGTGCCAGCAGTGACCCGATTAAGGGAGAGGCAAACAATGAGCAGTTCTTC.

This chain connects TRBV28 to TRBJ1-4; 9 nucleotides agree with TRBD1. Germline V lookup: CDR1 MDHEN, CDR2 SYDVKM. V lost 6 bases to trimming and J lost 5 bases; unmatched junction nucleotides: 4. The CDR3 is 14 residues long. The CDR3 sequence: CASSHGQGNEKLFF. The DNA for the CDR3 is TGTGCCAGCAGCCACGGACAGGGGAATGAAAAACTGTTTTTT.

There are a few counts of this clone. Here the CDR3 DNA reads TGTGCCACCAGCCCGGAGGGCCCGAACACTGAAGCTTTCTTT. Translated, it gives CATSPEGPNTEAFF. The chain joins TRBV24-1 to TRBJ1-1; D remains unclear. Per germline, CDR1 KGHDR and CDR2 SFDVKD. CDR3 length: 14 amino acids. V was clipped by 7 bases and J by 1 base, with 12 bases between them.

This chain links TRBV4-1 with TRBJ2-7, with TRBD1 identical over 10 bases. Per germline, CDR1 MGHRA and CDR2 YSYEKL. Germline trimming cut 4 bases from V and 1 base from J; bases unmatched to any gene: 4. There are 15 residues in the CDR3. The CDR3 DNA follows: TGCGCCAGCAGCCCAGGACAGGGGGGATCCTACGAGCAGTACTTC. Its protein is CASSPGQGGSYEQYF.

The chain is built from TRBV10-3 and TRBJ2-1, with D unresolved. The V gene lost 4 bases and the J gene lost 0 bases, with 10 bases spanning the gap. CDR1 is ENHRY, CDR2 SYGVKD, per germline. CDR3 length equals 15 residues. In DNA, the CDR3 is TGTGCCATCAGTGCCGGAGTGAGCTCCTACAATGAGCAGTTCTTC. Translating gives CAISAGVSSYNEQFF.